Shown below are 30 T cell receptor beta chains from a single sample sequenced in a study of T-cell memory formation after mild COVID-19. TCRdb redid the calling of the 5' RACE reads with MiXCR, one entry per CDR3 protein. The data contain over 70,000 distinct CDR3 sequences, about 13% of them singletons. Sequencing used PBMCs or a T cell subset sorted from them (not recorded which). These TCRs come from an adult woman who had mild COVID-19 (a few samples of this study predate the infection). Cell type and time point are not known.

The V call is TRBV30, the J call TRBJ2-2, with a tentative D call TRBD2 (7 bases). Trimming removed 6 bases from V and 1 base from J, with 15 bases in between. Germline loops: CDR1 GTSNPN, CDR2 SVGIG (reference sequence). The CDR3 is 15 amino acids. CDR3 loop: CACPWGGQNTGELFF. CDR3 nucleotides: TGTGCCTGCCCCTGGGGGGGACAGAACACCGGGGAGCTGTTTTTT.

The sample holds many counts of this clonotype. Here the CDR3 DNA reads TGTGCCACCAGCTCGACCCCGCGGCTAGGCTACACCTTC. As protein: CATSSTPRLGYTF. The V and J genes are TRBV15 and TRBJ1-2; D call uncertain. Per the germline V gene, CDR1 is LNHNV and CDR2 is YYDKDF (reference sequence). CDR3 length: 13 amino acids. The V and J ends lost 5 bases and 8 bases respectively, with 15 bases between them. Looking up the rest from reference TRBV15 and TRBJ1-2 gives the full variable domain: DAMVIQNPRYQVTQFGKPVTLSCSQTLNHNVMYWYQQKSSQAPKLLFHYYDKDFNNEADTPDNFQSRRPNTSFCFLDIRSPGLGDTAMYLCATSSTPRLGYTFGSGTRLTVV.

Remarks on this clonotype: This clone may be a read error of a much larger clone one base away. The V and J genes are TRBV7-9 and TRBJ2-5; TRBD1 matches at 8 bases. Per the germline V gene, CDR1 is SEHNR and CDR2 is FQNEAQ (reference sequence). The CDR3 spans 15 residues. V dropped 5 bases and J dropped 2; count of bases not matched to a gene: 7. The CDR3 loop reads CASSVPGQVQETQYF. DNA of the CDR3: TGTGCCAGCAGCGTACCGGGACAGGTACAAGAGACCCAGTACTTC.

This clonotype was detected only a few times. This rearrangement joins TRBV24-1 to TRBJ2-2; 7 bases line up with TRBD1. Germline lookup yields CDR1 KGHDR and CDR2 SFDVKD. V lost 4 bases and J lost 1; bases outside the gene matches: 11. The CDR3 loop spans 18 amino acids. The CDR3 DNA sequence: TGTGCCACCAGTGACTTAGGGACAGCCATTAAGAACACCGGGGAGCTGTTTTTT. Its translation is CATSDLGTAIKNTGELFF.

In its sample, this clonotype was seen a few times. The genes are TRBV4-1 and TRBJ1-6; D call uncertain. Trimming stripped 1 base from V and 8 bases from J, with 9 bases between. The CDR3 contains 14 residues. CDR1 is MGHRA and CDR2 is YSYEKL in the germline V gene. CDR3 bases: TGCGCCAGCAGCCAAGGAGGTGGGGATTCACCCCTCCACTTT. Protein sequence: CASSQGGGDSPLHF.

This rearrangement joins TRBV10-3 to TRBJ1-3; D uncertain. Trimming removed 6 bases from V and 4 bases from J, with 7 bases in between. There are 12 residues in the CDR3. Germline CDR1 and CDR2: ENHRY and SYGVKD. This chain's CDR3 is CAISAQGNTIYF. The CDR3 DNA sequence: TGTGCCATCAGCGCACAGGGAAACACCATATATTTT.

This clonotype appeared a few times. This chain links TRBV7-9 with TRBJ2-1; 12 positions agree with TRBD2. The CDR3 spans 15 residues. J lost 9 bases, V lost 2 bases, and 5 bases had no gene match. CDR1 SEHNR and CDR2 FQNEAQ come from the germline V gene (reference sequence). The CDR3 reads CASSLMTSGSPEQFF. The CDR3 region has the DNA TGTGCCAGCAGCTTAATGACTAGCGGGAGTCCTGAGCAGTTCTTC.

This rearrangement joins TRBV5-1 to TRBJ1-6; D might be TRBD1 (5 bases). This CDR3 region has 16 residues. Trimming removed 6 bases at V and 7 bases at J, with 20 bases between. Germline values: CDR1 SGHRS, CDR2 YFSETQ. The CDR3 region has the DNA TGCGCCAGCACGCCTGGAGACGGGGGGTTCAATTCACCCCTCCACTTT. Translated: CASTPGDGGFNSPLHF.

This clonotype was counted only a few times. This chain connects TRBV15 to TRBJ1-1, with 8 bases fitting TRBD1. The CDR3 is 15 amino acids. The trim removed 7 bases at V and 7 bases at J, leaving 14 bases unmatched. Germline-derived CDR1 and CDR2 are LNHNV and YYDKDF (reference sequence). CDR3 residues: CATKTDREYVDEAFF. The CDR3 DNA reads TGTGCCACCAAGACGGACAGGGAATATGTCGATGAAGCTTTCTTT.

This clonotype was detected only a few times. This CDR3 is CASSLAGAPRYEQYF. The CDR3 DNA follows: TGTGCCAGCAGCTTAGCGGGGGCCCCTAGATACGAGCAGTACTTC. The genes are TRBV7-9 and TRBJ2-7, with D tentatively TRBD1 (6 bases). Germline values: CDR1 SEHNR, CDR2 FQNEAQ (reference sequence). The ends were cut back, 0 bases at V and 4 bases at J, with 13 bases in the middle. This CDR3 region has 15 residues.

This clonotype turned up a few times. The chain has TRBV11-1 and TRBJ2-5; D gene ambiguous. CDR3 length: 12 amino acids. The V gene lost 2 bases and the J gene lost 5 bases, with 6 bases spanning the gap. The germline V gene has CDR1 SGHAT and CDR2 FQDESV (reference sequence). The CDR3 reads CASSLSFETQYF. The CDR3 region has the DNA TGTGCCAGCAGCTTATCTTTTGAGACCCAGTACTTC.

This clonotype was counted between two and nine times. This chain links TRBV2 with TRBJ2-1; D is ambiguous. Germline V gives CDR1 SNHLY, CDR2 FYNNEI. Trimming pared 1 base from V and 6 bases from J, leaving 13 bases between. CDR3 size: 15 residues. CDR3 residues: CASSEGPAMGNEQFF. CDR3 in DNA: TGTGCCAGCAGTGAAGGGCCAGCCATGGGCAATGAGCAGTTCTTC.

This clonotype was recorded many times. The chain combines TRBV7-3 with TRBJ2-1; TRBD2 matches 14 bases. Germline values: CDR1 SGHTA, CDR2 FQGTGA. The CDR3 contains 14 residues. Trimming cost V 3 bases and J 10 bases; bases outside gene matches: 2. The CDR3: CASSFRLAGGEQFF. CDR3 sequence (DNA): TGTGCCAGCAGCTTCCGACTAGCGGGAGGGGAGCAGTTCTTC.

This clonotype appeared once. J is TRBJ2-1 and V is TRBV5-1; the D gene could be TRBD1 or TRBD2 (5 bases each). V lost 4 bases and J 5 bases, leaving 13 bases between the germline ends. Germline CDR1 and CDR2: SGHRS and YFSETQ. The CDR3 sequence is 14 residues long. CDR3 in amino acids: CASSRRDGHNEQFF. The CDR3 bases are TGCGCCAGCAGCCGCCGGGACGGACACAATGAGCAGTTCTTC.

DNA of the CDR3: TGTGCCAGCAGTCCAGGACTAGTGTCCTACAATGAGCAGTTCTTC. Translating gives CASSPGLVSYNEQFF. J is TRBJ2-1 and V is TRBV12-3 or TRBV12-4, with 7 positions matching TRBD2. Trimming took 5 bases from V and 1 from J; bases not matched to a gene: 5. This CDR3 region has 15 residues.

A few counts support this clonotype. This chain connects TRBV15 to TRBJ2-3; D unclear. Germline CDR1 and CDR2: LNHNV and YYDKDF (reference sequence). V was clipped by 2 bases and J by 5 bases, with 11 bases between them. This CDR3 contains 14 residues. Here the CDR3 reads CATSRSRLEDTQYF. The CDR3 DNA sequence: TGTGCCACCAGCAGATCGCGCCTCGAAGATACGCAGTATTTT.

The chain has TRBV5-1 and TRBJ2-5, with a weak D call TRBD2 (6 bases). Trimming left V 4 bases short and J 9 bases short, with 10 bases between. CDR1 SGHRS and CDR2 YFSETQ come from the germline V gene. The CDR3 is made up of 11 amino acids. The CDR3 DNA is TGCGCCAGCAGCCCCCGGGAGCCCCAGTACTTC. Protein sequence: CASSPREPQYF. The full variable domain, rest sourced from reference TRBV5-1 and TRBJ2-5, is KAGVTQTPRYLIKTRGQQVTLSCSPISGHRSVSWYQQTPGQGLQFLFEYFSETQRNKGNFPGRFSGRQFSNSRSEMNVSTLELGDSALYLCASSPREPQYFGPGTRLLVL.

This clonotype was detected ten times or more. The chain carries TRBV4-3 and TRBJ2-1, with 8 bases that match TRBD2. From germline, CDR1 is LGHNA and CDR2 YSLEER. This CDR3 is 16 amino acids long. The J segment lost 7 bases and the V segment lost 0 bases, leaving 8 bases of the junction unmatched. The CDR3 region has the DNA TGCGCCAGCAGCCAAGAGGCTAGCGGGCTGGTTAATGAGCAGTTCTTC. This encodes CASSQEASGLVNEQFF.

CDR3 residues: CASSLVTGYTEAFF. The CDR3 bases are TGTGCCAGCAGCTTAGTAACTGGGTACACTGAAGCTTTCTTT. The rearrangement uses TRBV7-9 and TRBJ1-1; unclear D gene. Trimming removed 1 base at V and 3 bases at J, with 9 bases between. Germline V gene lookup returns CDR1 SEHNR and CDR2 FQNEAQ (reference sequence). This CDR3 has 14 amino acids. Complete variable domain (other parts from reference TRBV7-9 and TRBJ1-1): DTGVSQNPRHKITKRGQNVTFRCDPISEHNRLYWYRQTLGQGPEFLTYFQNEAQLEKSRLLSDRFSAERPKGSFSTLEIQRTEQGDSAMYLCASSLVTGYTEAFFGQGTRLTVV.

The V call is TRBV14, the J call TRBJ1-2; D possibly corresponds to TRBD1 (5 bases). Trimming removed 1 base from V and 5 bases from J, with 14 bases in between. CDR1 is SGHDN, CDR2 FVKESK, per germline. CDR3 length: 15 amino acids. The DNA for the CDR3 is TGTGCCAGCAGCCAAGTACTCGGGACGGAGTATGGCTACACCTTC. Its translation is CASSQVLGTEYGYTF.

This clonotype was seen many times. The CDR3 DNA follows: TGTGCCAGCAGCCCCGGCCTAGCGGGAGGGCCTAATGAGCAGTTCTTC. It translates to CASSPGLAGGPNEQFF. This chain connects TRBV7-6 to TRBJ2-1; 12 positions match TRBD2. Germline values: CDR1 SGHVS, CDR2 FNYEAQ. V gave up 5 bases and J gave up 7 bases; unmatched junction bases: 9. CDR3 length: 16 residues. The full variable domain, with the rest looked up from reference TRBV7-6 and TRBJ2-1, is GAGVSQSPRYKVTKRGQDVALRCDPISGHVSLYWYRQALGQGPEFLTYFNYEAQQDKSGLPNDRFSAERPEGSISTLTIQRTEQRDSAMYRCASSPGLAGGPNEQFFGPGTRLTVL.

This sequence joins TRBV7-9 and TRBJ1-3; D unclear. Germline CDR1 and CDR2: SEHNR and FQNEAQ (reference sequence). The length of the CDR3 is 13 residues. Trimming removed 7 bases at V and 1 base at J, with 8 bases between. The CDR3 protein is CASIPDSGNTIYF. The CDR3 nucleotides are TGTGCCAGCATCCCGGATTCTGGAAACACCATATATTTT.

The chain employs TRBV5-8 and TRBJ2-1, with D uncertain. V was cut by 6 bases and J by 6 bases, with 28 bases left in between. This CDR3 is 18 amino acids long. Germline assignment: CDR1 SGHTS and CDR2 YDEGEE. The CDR3 DNA is TGTGCCAGCACCTCGGCGCAGTCGATTTACTATGTAGGCAATGAGCAGTTCTTC. Translation gives CASTSAQSIYYVGNEQFF.

This clonotype was picked up a small number of times. The CDR3 is CSARTGAKPFNEQFF. The CDR3 coding sequence is TGCAGTGCTCGGACAGGGGCGAAACCCTTCAATGAGCAGTTCTTC. The chain employs TRBV20-1 and TRBJ2-1; 9 positions match TRBD1. Germline lookup yields CDR1 DFQATT and CDR2 SNEGSKA (reference sequence). With 5 bases clipped from V and 6 bases from J, the junction kept 11 bases outside the gene matches. The CDR3 is made up of 15 amino acids.

The chain carries TRBV11-3 and TRBJ2-1; 10 positions match TRBD2. The V gene's germline CDR1 is SGHNT and CDR2 YENEEA. This CDR3 is 15 amino acids long. The J segment lost 3 bases and the V segment lost 3 bases, leaving 2 bases of the junction unmatched. In DNA form, the CDR3 reads TGTGCCAGCAGCTTCATAGCGGGAGGCTACAATGAGCAGTTCTTC. Its protein product is CASSFIAGGYNEQFF. Supplemented by reference TRBV11-3 and TRBJ2-1, the full variable domain reads EAGVVQSPRYKIIEKKQPVAFWCNPISGHNTLYWYLQNLGQGPELLIRYENEEAVDDSQLPKDRFSAERLKGVDSTLKIQPAELGDSAVYLCASSFIAGGYNEQFFGPGTRLTVL.

Notes on this clonotype: This may stem from a read error, because a much larger clone lies one nucleotide away. V gene TRBV5-5 combines with J gene TRBJ2-5, with no clear D. The CDR3 length is 16 residues. Germline values: CDR1 SGHKS, CDR2 YYEKEE (reference sequence). Trimming removed 1 base from V and 5 bases from J, with 18 bases in between. CDR3 region: CASSLHLVGVLETQYF. CDR3 nucleotides: TGTGCCAGCAGCTTGCACTTGGTTGGGGTGCTGGAGACCCAGTACTTC.

This clonotype was detected only a few times. The J gene is TRBJ2-7, the V gene TRBV5-1; D unclear. The CDR3 is 12 residues long. CDR1 SGHRS and CDR2 YFSETQ come from the germline V gene. The V and J ends lost 2 bases and 4 bases respectively, with 7 bases between them. CDR3 nucleotide sequence: TGCGCCAGCAGCTTCTGGGGTTACGAGCAGTACTTC. Its protein product is CASSFWGYEQYF.

J is TRBJ2-7 and V is TRBV25-1, with 9 bases fitting TRBD1. Unmatched junction bases numbered 13, after V lost 3 bases and J lost 4 bases. CDR1 MGHDK and CDR2 SYGVNS come from the germline V gene. CDR3 size: 17 residues. CDR3 loop: CASSDPILTGGRYEQYF. CDR3 nucleotide sequence: TGTGCCAGCAGTGATCCCATCTTAACAGGGGGCCGGTACGAGCAGTACTTC.

This clonotype was recorded a few times. The chain couples TRBV12-3 or TRBV12-4 to TRBJ2-7, with a possible D match to TRBD2 (5 bases). The V end lost 3 bases, the J end lost 6 bases, and 18 bases lay between the germline ends. The length of the CDR3 is 15 residues. The CDR3 loop is CASSFEGRAASEQYF. In DNA, the CDR3 is TGTGCCAGCAGTTTCGAGGGCAGAGCTGCAAGCGAGCAGTACTTC.

This clonotype was found a few times. The rearrangement joins TRBV12-3 or TRBV12-4 to TRBJ2-1; 9 bases are shared with TRBD2. The CDR3 is 17 amino acids. Trimming removed 4 bases from V and 4 bases from J; junction bases left unmatched: 11. The CDR3, as DNA: TGTGCCAGCAGTTCCCAACCTGGACTAGCGAGATACAATGAGCAGTTCTTC. Amino acids: CASSSQPGLARYNEQFF.